These T cell receptor beta chains were read from a single sample in a study of Graves' ophthalmopathy and Graves' hyperthyroidism. TCRdb recomputed calls from the multiplex PCR reads with MiXCR, one row per CDR3 protein. The table records 400,000 to 450,000 distinct CDR3 sequences, over 20% of them present only once. The sequenced material came from peripheral blood. These TCRs come from a woman aged 18-30 years with stable Graves' hyperthyroidism. The CDR3 runs from the conserved cysteine through the conserved F or W. The order of the fields is clone size, D gene, J gene, V gene, CDR3 DNA, CDR3 protein. D genes are given only for firm matches. A clone size is listed for some rows: how often the clone was seen (once, few, many), or a class if it is expanded.

. TRBD1 TRBJ1-2 TRBV12-3/TRBV12-4 TGTGCCAGCAGGAAACCGGGACAGAAATATGGCTACACCTTC CASRKPGQKYGYTF
few . TRBJ1-5 TRBV19 TGTGCCAGTAGTACAAGTAGCCCAGCCGGTCAGCCCCAGCATTTT CASSTSSPAGQPQHF
many TRBD1 TRBJ1-5 TRBV10-3 TGTGCCATCAGTGAAGGGTCAGGGGGCCAGCCCCAGCATTTT CAISEGSGGQPQHF
many . TRBJ1-1 TRBV7-9 TGTGCCAGCAGCTTAATGGCTGAAGCTTTCTTT CASSLMAEAFF
many TRBD1 TRBJ2-6 TRBV12-3/TRBV12-4 TGTGCCAGCAGTTTAGTCGGCCAGGGGGCAGCTGGGGCCAACGTCCTGACTTTC CASSLVGQGAAGANVLTF
once TRBD1 TRBJ2-7 TRBV6-1 TGTGCCAGCAGCAGCAACGGACAGGGCAACGAGCAGTACTTC CASSSNGQGNEQYF
many TRBD1 TRBJ2-7 TRBV7-2 TGTGCCAGCAGCTTAAGGGCAGGGGGCTCCTACGAGCAGTACTTC CASSLRAGGSYEQYF
many . TRBJ1-3 TRBV20-1 TGCAGTGCCCTCGTTAGTTGGGGGAGAAACACCATATATTTT CSALVSWGRNTIYF
many . TRBJ1-5 TRBV20-1 TGCAGTGCTAGAGGGGGTAGCAATCAGCCCCAGCATTTT CSARGGSNQPQHF
many . TRBJ2-7 TRBV15 TGTGCCACCAGCAGAGCGGGGCAGTTCTCCTACGAGCAGTACTTC CATSRAGQFSYEQYF
many . TRBJ1-1 TRBV20-1 TGCAGTGCTAGAATGTGGGGGAACCTTGATCGGTCGAGGTCCGCTTTCTTT CSARMWGNLDRSRSAFF
. . TRBJ2-7 TRBV7-2 TGTGCCAGCAGCGCCACTTTCTCCTACGAGCAGCACTTC CASSATFSYEQHF
many . TRBJ1-1 TRBV4-2 TGTGCCAGCAGCCAGGATACGGATGGAGAATGCACTGAAGCTTTCTTT CASSQDTDGECTEAFF
many TRBD1 TRBJ2-7 TRBV13 TGTGCCAGCAGCCCACGGACAGGAAACTCCTACGAGCAGTACTTC CASSPRTGNSYEQYF
. . TRBJ1-1 TRBV5-5 TGTGCCAGCGACCAGAACACTGAAGCTTTCTTT CASDQNTEAFF
many TRBD1 TRBJ1-1 TRBV6-1 TGTGCCAGCAGAGAACAGGGGTTCTGGACTGAAGCTTTCTTT CASREQGFWTEAFF
. TRBD1 TRBJ1-2 TRBV11-2 TGTGCCAGCAGCTTCGGGACAGCCTCTAACTATGGCTACACCTTC CASSFGTASNYGYTF
many TRBD1 TRBJ2-2 TRBV6-1 TGTGCCAGCAGTCGACAGGGCTTGAACACCGGGGAGCTGTTTTTT CASSRQGLNTGELFF
. . TRBJ1-3 TRBV28 TGTGCCAGCAGTGCAGGGTACGAAAACACCATATATTTT CASSAGYENTIYF
once . TRBJ1-5 TRBV28 TGTGCCAGCAGTTTATTCGGGGCAGGAGGGACTCAGCCCCAGCATTTT CASSLFGAGGTQPQHF
many TRBD1 TRBJ2-7 TRBV2 TGTGCCAGCAGCAGGGGGCCGGTCGAGCAGTACTTC CASSRGPVEQYF
many TRBD1 TRBJ1-2 TRBV6-5 TGTGCCAGCAGTTCGGACAGGGGCTATGGCTACACCTTC CASSSDRGYGYTF
many . TRBJ1-5 TRBV28 TGTGCCAGCGGAGCGTGGGGATTAAGCAATCAGCCCCAGCATTTT CASGAWGLSNQPQHF
many . TRBJ1-3 TRBV12-3/TRBV12-4 TGTGCCAGCAGTGTCCAGGGTCTTGGAAACACCATATATTTT CASSVQGLGNTIYF